What follows is one T cell receptor beta chain and its context. These data originate in a study of blood T cell repertoires in COVID-19. Some clones are missing from TCRdb's copy, which holds only in-frame ones; the method was immunoSEQ multiplex PCR. In the table there are about 200,000 clones, roughly 78% of which are singletons. The CDR3 extends over 14 amino acids. V trimming: 5 bases; J trimming: 3 bases; junction bases outside the gene matches: 7. Looked up from germline, CDR1 is SGHRS and CDR2 is YFSETQ. This receptor was identified in a woman over 75 with active or convalescent COVID-19. This sequence joins TRBV5-1 and TRBJ2-5; 7 bases are shared with TRBD1. The sample consisted of peripheral blood. CDR3 in amino acids: CASSDHRGEETQYF. DNA for the CDR3: TGCGCCAGCAGTGACCACAGGGGTGAAGAGACCCAGTACTTC. The complete variable domain, with remaining parts taken from reference TRBV5-1 and TRBJ2-5, reads KAGVTQTPRYLIKTRGQQVTLSCSPISGHRSVSWYQQTPGQGLQFLFEYFSETQRNKGNFPGRFSGRQFSNSRSEMNVSTLELGDSALYLCASSDHRGEETQYFGPGTRLLVL.